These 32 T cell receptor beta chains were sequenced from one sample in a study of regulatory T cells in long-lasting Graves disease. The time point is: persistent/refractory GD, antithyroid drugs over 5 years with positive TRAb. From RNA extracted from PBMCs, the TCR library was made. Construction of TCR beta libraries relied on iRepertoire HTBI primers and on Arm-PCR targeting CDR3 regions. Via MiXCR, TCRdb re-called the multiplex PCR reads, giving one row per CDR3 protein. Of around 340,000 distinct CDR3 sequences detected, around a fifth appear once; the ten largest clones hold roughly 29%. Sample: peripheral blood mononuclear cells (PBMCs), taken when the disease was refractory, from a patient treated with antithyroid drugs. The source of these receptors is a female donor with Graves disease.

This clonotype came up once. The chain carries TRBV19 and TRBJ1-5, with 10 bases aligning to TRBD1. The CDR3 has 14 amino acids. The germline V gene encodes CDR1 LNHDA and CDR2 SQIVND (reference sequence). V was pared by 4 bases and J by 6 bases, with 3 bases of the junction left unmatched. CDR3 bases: TGTGCCAGTAGTACCGACAGGGGGCTTCAGCCCCAGCATTTT. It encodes CASSTDRGLQPQHF.

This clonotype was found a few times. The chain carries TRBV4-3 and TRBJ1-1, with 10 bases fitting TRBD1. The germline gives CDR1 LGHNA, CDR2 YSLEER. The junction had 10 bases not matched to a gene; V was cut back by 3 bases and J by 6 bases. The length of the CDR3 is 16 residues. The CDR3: CASSQGYRDRGSEAFF. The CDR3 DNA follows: TGCGCCAGCAGCCAGGGATACCGGGACAGGGGTTCTGAAGCTTTCTTT.

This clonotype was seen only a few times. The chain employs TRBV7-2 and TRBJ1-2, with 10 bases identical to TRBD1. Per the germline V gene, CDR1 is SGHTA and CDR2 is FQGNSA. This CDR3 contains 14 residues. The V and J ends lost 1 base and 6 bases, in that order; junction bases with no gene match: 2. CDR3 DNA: TGTGCCAGCAGCTTAGTGGGGACAGGGGATGGCTACACCTTC. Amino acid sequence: CASSLVGTGDGYTF.

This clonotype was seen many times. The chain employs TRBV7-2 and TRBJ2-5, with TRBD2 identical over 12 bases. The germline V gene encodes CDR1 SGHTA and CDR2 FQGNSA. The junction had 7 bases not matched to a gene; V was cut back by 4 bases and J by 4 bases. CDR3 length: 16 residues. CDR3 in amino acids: CASSSQTSGSLETQYF. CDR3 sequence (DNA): TGTGCCAGCAGCTCCCAGACTAGCGGGAGTTTAGAGACCCAGTACTTC.

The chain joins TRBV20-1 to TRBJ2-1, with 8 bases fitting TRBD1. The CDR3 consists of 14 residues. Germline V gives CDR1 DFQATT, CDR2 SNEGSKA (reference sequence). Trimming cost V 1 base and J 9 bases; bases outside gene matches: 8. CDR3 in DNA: TGCAGTGCTAGAGTTCCGACAGGGGCGGTTGAGCAGTTCTTC. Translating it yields CSARVPTGAVEQFF.

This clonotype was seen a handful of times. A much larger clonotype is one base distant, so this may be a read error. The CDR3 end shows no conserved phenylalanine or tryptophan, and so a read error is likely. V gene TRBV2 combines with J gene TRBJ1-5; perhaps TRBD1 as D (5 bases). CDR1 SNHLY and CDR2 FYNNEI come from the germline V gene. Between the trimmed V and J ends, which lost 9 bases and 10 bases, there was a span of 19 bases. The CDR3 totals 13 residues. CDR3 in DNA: TGTGCCAGTAAGCCGGACACGGTCCACCCCCAGCATTCT. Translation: CASKPDTVHPQHS.

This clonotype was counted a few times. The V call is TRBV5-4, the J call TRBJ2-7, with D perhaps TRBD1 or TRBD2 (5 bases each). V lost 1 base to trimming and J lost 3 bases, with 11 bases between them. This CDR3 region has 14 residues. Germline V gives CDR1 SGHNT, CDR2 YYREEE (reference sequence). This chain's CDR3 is CASSLFQGVYEQYF. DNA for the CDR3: TGTGCCAGCAGCTTGTTCCAGGGAGTCTACGAGCAGTACTTC.

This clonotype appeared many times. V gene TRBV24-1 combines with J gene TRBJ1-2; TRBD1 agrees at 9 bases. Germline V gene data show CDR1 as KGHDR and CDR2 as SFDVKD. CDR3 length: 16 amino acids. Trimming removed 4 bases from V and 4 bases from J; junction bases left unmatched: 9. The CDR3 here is CATSDGRTGVRYGYTF. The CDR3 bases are TGTGCCACCAGTGACGGAAGGACAGGGGTCCGCTATGGCTACACCTTC.

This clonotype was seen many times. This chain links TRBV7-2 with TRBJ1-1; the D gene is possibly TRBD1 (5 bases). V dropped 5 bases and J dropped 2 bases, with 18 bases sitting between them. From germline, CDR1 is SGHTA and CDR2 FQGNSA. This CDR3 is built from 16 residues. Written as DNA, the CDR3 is TGTGCCAGCAGCCGTGACAGCGGACGGCCAAACACTGAAGCTTTCTTT. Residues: CASSRDSGRPNTEAFF.

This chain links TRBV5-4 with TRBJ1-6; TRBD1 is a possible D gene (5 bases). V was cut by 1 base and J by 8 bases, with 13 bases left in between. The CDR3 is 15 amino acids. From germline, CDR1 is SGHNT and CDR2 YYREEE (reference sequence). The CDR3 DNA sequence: TGTGCCAGCAGCTTGTTTCCCCAGACAGATTCACCCCTCCACTTT. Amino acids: CASSLFPQTDSPLHF.

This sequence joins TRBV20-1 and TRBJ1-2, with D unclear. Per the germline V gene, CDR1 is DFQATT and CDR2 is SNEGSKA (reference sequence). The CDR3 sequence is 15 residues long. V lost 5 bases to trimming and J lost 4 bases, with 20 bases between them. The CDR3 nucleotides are TGCAGTGCTCAGACTCCATGGCGACGGCCCTATGGCTACACCTTC. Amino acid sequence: CSAQTPWRRPYGYTF.

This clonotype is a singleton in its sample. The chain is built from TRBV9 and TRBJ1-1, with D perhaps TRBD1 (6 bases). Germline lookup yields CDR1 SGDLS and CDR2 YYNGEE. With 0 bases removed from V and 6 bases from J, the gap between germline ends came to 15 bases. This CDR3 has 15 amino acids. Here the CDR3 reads CASSVVGGAMAEAFF. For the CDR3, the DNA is TGTGCCAGCAGCGTAGTGGGGGGGGCTATGGCTGAAGCTTTCTTT. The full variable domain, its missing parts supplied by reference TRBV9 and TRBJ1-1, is DSGVTQTPKHLITATGQRVTLRCSPRSGDLSVYWYQQSLDQGLQFLIQYYNGEERAKGNILERFSAQQFPDLHSELNLSSLELGDSALYFCASSVVGGAMAEAFFGQGTRLTVV.

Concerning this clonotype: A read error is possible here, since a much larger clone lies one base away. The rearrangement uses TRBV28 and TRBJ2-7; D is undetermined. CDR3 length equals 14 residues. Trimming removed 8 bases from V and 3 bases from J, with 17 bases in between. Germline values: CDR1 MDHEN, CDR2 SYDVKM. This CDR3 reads CASGAGSRNYEQYF. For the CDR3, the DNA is TGTGCCAGCGGTGCAGGTTCACGAAACTACGAGCAGTACTTC.

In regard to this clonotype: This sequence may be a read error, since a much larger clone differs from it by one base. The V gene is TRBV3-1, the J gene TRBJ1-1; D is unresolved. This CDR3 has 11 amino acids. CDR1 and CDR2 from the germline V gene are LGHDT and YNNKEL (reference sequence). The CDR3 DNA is TGTGCCGGCAGTTGGTACACTGAAGCTTTCTTT. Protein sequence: CAGSWYTEAFF. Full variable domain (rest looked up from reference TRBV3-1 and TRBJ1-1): DTAVSQTPKYLVTQMGNDKSIKCEQNLGHDTMYWYKQDSKKFLKIMFSYNNKELIINETVPNRFSPKSPDKAHLNLHINSLELGDSAVYFCAGSWYTEAFFGQGTRLTVV.

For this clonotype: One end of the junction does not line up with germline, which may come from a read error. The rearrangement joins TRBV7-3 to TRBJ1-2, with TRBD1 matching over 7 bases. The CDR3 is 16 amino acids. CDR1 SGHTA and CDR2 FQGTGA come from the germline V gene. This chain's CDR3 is CASSQDEKGAGYGYTF. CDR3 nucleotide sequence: TGCGCCAGCAGCCAAGATGAAAAGGGGGCGGGCTATGGCTACACCTTC.

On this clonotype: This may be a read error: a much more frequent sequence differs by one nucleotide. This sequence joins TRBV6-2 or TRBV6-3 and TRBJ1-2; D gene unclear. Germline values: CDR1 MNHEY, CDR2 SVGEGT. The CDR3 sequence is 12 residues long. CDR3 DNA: TGTGCCAGCAGTACGAACAACTATGGCCACACCTTC. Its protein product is CASSTNNYGHTF.

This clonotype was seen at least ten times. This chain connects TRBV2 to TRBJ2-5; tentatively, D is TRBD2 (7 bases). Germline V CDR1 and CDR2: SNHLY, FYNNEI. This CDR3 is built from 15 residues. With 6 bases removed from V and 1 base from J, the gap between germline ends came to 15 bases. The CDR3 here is CASSEGRGGQETQYF. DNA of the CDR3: TGTGCCAGCAGCGAGGGGAGGGGGGGCCAAGAGACCCAGTACTTC.

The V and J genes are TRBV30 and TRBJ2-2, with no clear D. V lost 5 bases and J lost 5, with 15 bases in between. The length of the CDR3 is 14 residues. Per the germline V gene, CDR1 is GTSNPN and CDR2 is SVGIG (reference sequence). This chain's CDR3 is CAWGALVGTGELFF. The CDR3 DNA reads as TGTGCCTGGGGTGCACTCGTGGGGACCGGGGAGCTGTTTTTT. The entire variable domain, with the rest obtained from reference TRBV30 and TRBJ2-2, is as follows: SQTIHQWPATLVQPVGSPLSLECTVEGTSNPNLYWYRQAAGRGLQLLFYSVGIGQISSEVPQNLSASRPQDRQFILSSKKLLLSDSGFYLCAWGALVGTGELFFGEGSRLTVL.

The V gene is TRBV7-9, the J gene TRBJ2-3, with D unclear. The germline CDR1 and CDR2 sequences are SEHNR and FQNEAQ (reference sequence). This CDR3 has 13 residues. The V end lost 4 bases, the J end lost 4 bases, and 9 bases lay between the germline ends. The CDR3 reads CASSSPAADTQYF. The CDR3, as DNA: TGTGCCAGCAGCTCTCCCGCGGCAGATACGCAGTATTTT. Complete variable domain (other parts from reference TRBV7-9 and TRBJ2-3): DTGVSQNPRHKITKRGQNVTFRCDPISEHNRLYWYRQTLGQGPEFLTYFQNEAQLEKSRLLSDRFSAERPKGSFSTLEIQRTEQGDSAMYLCASSSPAADTQYFGPGTRLTVL.

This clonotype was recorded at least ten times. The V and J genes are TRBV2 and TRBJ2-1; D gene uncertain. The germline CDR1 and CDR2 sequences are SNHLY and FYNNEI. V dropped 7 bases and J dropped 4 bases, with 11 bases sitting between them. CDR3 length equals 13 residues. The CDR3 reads CASTAQRYNEQFF. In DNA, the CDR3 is TGTGCCAGCACAGCGCAGCGATACAATGAGCAGTTCTTC. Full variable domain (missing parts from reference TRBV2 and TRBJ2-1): EPEVTQTPSHQVTQMGQEVILRCVPISNHLYFYWYRQILGQKVEFLVSFYNNEISEKSEIFDDQFSVERPDGSNFTLKIRSTKLEDSAMYFCASTAQRYNEQFFGPGTRLTVL.

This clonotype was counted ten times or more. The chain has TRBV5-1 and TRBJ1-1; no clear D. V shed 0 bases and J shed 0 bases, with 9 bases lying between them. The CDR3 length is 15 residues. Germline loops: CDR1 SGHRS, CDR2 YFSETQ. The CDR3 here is CASSLAAGLNTEAFF. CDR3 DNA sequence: TGCGCCAGCAGCTTGGCCGCGGGTTTGAACACTGAAGCTTTCTTT.

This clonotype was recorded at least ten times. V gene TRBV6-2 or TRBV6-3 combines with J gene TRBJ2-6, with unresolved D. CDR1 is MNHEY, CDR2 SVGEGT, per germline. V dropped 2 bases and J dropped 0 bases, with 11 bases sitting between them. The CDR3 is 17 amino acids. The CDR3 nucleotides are TGTGCCAGCAGTTACGTCCCCCTAAGCTCTGGGGCCAACGTCCTGACTTTC. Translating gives CASSYVPLSSGANVLTF.

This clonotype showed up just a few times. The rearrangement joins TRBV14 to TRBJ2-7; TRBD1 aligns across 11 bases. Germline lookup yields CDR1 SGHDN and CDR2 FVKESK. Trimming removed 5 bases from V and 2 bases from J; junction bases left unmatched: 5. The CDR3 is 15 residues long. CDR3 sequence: CASSAGQGGTYEQYF. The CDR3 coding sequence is TGTGCCAGCAGCGCGGGACAGGGGGGTACCTACGAGCAGTACTTC. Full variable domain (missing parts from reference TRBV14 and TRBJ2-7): EAGVTQFPSHSVIEKGQTVTLRCDPISGHDNLYWYRRVMGKEIKFLLHFVKESKQDESGMPNNRFLAERTGGTYSTLKVQPAELEDSGVYFCASSAGQGGTYEQYFGPGTRLTVT.

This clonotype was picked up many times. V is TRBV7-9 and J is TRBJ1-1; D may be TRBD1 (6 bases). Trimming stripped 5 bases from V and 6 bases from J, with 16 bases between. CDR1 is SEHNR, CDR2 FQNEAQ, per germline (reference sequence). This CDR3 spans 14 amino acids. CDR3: CASSHGQSSSEAFF. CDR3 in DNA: TGTGCCAGCAGCCATGGACAGTCGTCCTCTGAAGCTTTCTTT.

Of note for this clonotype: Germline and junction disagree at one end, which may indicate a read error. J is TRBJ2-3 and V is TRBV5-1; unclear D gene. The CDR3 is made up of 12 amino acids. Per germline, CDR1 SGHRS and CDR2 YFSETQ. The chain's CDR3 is CASSLYGDTRYF. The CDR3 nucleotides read TGCGCCAGCAGCTTGTACGGAGATACGCGGTATTTT.

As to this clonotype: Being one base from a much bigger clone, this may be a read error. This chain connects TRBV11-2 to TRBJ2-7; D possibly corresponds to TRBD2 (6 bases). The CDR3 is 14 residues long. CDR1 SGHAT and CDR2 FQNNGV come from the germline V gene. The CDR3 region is CASSADGGVYKQYF. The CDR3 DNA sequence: TGTGCCAGCAGCGCCGACGGAGGGGTCTACAAGCAGTACTTC.

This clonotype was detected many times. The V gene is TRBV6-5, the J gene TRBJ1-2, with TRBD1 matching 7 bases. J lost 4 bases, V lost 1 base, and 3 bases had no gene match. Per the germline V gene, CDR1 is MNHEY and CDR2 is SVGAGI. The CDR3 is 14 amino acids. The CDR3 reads CASSYLGGIYGYTF. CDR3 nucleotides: TGTGCCAGCAGTTACTTAGGGGGCATCTATGGCTACACCTTC.

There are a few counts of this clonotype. This chain's CDR3 is CSAREGQGNQPQHF. The CDR3 coding sequence is TGCAGTGCTAGAGAGGGACAGGGGAATCAGCCCCAGCATTTT. The chain couples TRBV20-1 to TRBJ1-5, with TRBD1 matching 10 bases. V gave up 0 bases and J gave up 4 bases; unmatched junction bases: 0. The length of the CDR3 is 14 residues. Germline loops: CDR1 DFQATT, CDR2 SNEGSKA (reference sequence).

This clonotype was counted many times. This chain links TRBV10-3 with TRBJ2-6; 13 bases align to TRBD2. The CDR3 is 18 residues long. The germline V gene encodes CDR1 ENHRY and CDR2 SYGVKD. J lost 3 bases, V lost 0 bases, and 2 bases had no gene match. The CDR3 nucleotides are TGTGCCATCAGTGAGTCAGGACTAGCGGGAGTTGGGGCCAACGTCCTGACTTTC. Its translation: CAISESGLAGVGANVLTF.

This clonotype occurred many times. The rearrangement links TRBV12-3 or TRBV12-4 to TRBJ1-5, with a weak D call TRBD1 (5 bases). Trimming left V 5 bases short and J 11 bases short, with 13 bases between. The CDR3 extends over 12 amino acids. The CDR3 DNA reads TGTGCCAGCAGTGGGACCTCCGTTTCCCAGCATTTT. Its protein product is CASSGTSVSQHF.

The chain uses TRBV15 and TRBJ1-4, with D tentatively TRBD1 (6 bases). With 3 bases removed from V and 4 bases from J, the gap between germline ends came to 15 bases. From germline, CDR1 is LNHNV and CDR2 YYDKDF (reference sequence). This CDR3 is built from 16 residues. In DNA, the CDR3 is TGTGCCACCAGCAGGCCTACTAGGGGGTTTAATGAAAAACTGTTTTTT. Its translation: CATSRPTRGFNEKLFF. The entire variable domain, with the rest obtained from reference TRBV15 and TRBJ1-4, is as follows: DAMVIQNPRYQVTQFGKPVTLSCSQTLNHNVMYWYQQKSSQAPKLLFHYYDKDFNNEADTPDNFQSRRPNTSFCFLDIRSPGLGDTAMYLCATSRPTRGFNEKLFFGSGTQLSVL.

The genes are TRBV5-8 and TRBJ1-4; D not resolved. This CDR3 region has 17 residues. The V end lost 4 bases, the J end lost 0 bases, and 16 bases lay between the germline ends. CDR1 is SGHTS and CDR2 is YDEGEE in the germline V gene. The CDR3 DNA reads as TGTGCCAGCAGCGACGCCGTAGTCGCGGCAACTAATGAAAAACTGTTTTTT. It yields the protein CASSDAVVAATNEKLFF. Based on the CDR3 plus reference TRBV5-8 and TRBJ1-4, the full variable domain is EAGVTQSPTHLIKTRGQQATLRCSPISGHTSVYWYQQALGLGLQFLLWYDEGEERNRGNFPPRFSGRQFPNYSSELNVNALELEDSALYLCASSDAVVAATNEKLFFGSGTQLSVL.